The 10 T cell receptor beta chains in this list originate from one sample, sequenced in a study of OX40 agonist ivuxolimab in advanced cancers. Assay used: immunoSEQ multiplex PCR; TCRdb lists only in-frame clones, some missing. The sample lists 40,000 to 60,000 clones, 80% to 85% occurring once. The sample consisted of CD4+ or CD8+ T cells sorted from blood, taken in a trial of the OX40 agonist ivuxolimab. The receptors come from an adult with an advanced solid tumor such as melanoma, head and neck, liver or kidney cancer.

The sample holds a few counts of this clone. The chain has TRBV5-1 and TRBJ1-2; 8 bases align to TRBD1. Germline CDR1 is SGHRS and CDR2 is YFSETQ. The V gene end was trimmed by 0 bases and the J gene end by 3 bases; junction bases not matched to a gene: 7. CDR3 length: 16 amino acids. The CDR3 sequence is CASSLVQGATYYGYTF. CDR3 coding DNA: TGCGCCAGCAGCTTGGTGCAGGGGGCAACTTACTATGGCTACACCTTC.

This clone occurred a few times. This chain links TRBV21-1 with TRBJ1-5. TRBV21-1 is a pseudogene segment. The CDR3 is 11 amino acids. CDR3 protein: CAIRRWQPQHF. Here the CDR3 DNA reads TGTGCCATCAGACGGTGGCAGCCCCAGCATTTT.

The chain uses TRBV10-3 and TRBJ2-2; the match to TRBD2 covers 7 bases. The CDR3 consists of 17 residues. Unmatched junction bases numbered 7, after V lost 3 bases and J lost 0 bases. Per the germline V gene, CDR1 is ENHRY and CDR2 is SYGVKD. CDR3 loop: CAISEAGQGTNTGELFF. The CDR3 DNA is TGTGCCATCAGTGAAGCGGGGCAGGGCACGAACACCGGGGAGCTGTTTTTT.

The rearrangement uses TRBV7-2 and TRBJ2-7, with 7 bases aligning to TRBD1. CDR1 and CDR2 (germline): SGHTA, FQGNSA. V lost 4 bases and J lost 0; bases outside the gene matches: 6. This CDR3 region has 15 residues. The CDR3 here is CASSSDRHRSYEQYF. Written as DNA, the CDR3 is TGTGCCAGCAGCTCGGACAGGCACCGCTCCTACGAGCAGTACTTC. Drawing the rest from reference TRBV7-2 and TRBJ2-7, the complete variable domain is GAGVSQSPSNKVTEKGKDVELRCDPISGHTALYWYRQSLGQGLEFLIYFQGNSAPDKSGLPSDRFSAERTGGSVSTLTIQRTQQEDSAVYLCASSSDRHRSYEQYFGPGTRLTVT.

The CDR3 sequence: CASSPRGGARGTDTQYF. CDR3 in DNA: TGTGCCAGCAGCCCACGCGGGGGGGCCAGGGGCACAGATACGCAGTATTTT. The rearrangement uses TRBV14 and TRBJ2-3, with 9 bases matching TRBD2. The germline V gene has CDR1 SGHDN and CDR2 FVKESK. The CDR3 covers 17 residues. V was pared by 4 bases and J by 1 base, with 9 bases of the junction left unmatched.

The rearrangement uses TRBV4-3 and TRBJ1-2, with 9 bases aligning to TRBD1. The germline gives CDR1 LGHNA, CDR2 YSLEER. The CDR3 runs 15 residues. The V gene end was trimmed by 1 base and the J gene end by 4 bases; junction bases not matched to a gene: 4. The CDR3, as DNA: TGCGCCAGCAGCCAAGGCGGACAGGGGACCTATGGCTACACCTTC. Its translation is CASSQGGQGTYGYTF.

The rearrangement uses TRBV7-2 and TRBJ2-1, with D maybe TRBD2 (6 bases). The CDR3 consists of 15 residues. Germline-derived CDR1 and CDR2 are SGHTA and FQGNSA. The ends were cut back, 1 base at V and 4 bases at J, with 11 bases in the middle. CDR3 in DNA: TGTGCCAGCAGCTTAGGCGGGGACTTTTACAATGAGCAGTTCTTC. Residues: CASSLGGDFYNEQFF.

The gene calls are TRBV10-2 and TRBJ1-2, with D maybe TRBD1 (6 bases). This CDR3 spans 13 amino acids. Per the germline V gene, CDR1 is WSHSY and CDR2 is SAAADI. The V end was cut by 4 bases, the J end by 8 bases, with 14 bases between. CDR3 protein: CASSGQAASGYTF. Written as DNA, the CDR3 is TGCGCCAGCAGTGGACAGGCCGCCAGCGGCTACACCTTC.

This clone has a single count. CDR3 residues: CASSLLDRGYLNTEAFF. The DNA for the CDR3 is TGCGCCAGCAGCTTGCTGGACAGGGGCTATTTGAACACTGAAGCTTTCTTT. The chain joins TRBV5-1 to TRBJ1-1, with 9 bases fitting TRBD1. Germline CDR1 SGHRS, CDR2 YFSETQ. J gave up 0 bases and V 1 base, and 7 bases lay outside the gene matches. The CDR3 runs 17 residues.

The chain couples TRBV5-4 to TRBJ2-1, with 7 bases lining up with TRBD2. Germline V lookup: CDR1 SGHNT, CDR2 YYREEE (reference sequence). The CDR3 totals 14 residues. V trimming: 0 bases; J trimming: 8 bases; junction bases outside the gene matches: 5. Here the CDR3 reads CASSLAGGFDEQFF. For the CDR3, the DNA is TGTGCCAGCAGCTTGGCGGGGGGTTTCGATGAGCAGTTCTTC. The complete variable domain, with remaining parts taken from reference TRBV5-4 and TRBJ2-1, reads ETGVTQSPTHLIKTRGQQVTLRCSSQSGHNTVSWYQQALGQGPQFIFQYYREEENGRGNFPPRFSGLQFPNYSSELNVNALELDDSALYLCASSLAGGFDEQFFGPGTRLTVL.